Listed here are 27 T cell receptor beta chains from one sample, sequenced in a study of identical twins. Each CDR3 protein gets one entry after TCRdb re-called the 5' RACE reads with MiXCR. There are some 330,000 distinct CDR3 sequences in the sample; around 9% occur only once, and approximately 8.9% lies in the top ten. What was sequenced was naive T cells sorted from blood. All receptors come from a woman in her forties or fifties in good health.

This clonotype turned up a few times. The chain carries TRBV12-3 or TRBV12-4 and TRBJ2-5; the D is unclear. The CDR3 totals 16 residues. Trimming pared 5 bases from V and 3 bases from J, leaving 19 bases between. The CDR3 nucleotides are TGTGCCAGCAGTCCCTCGTTGGGCAGCAAAAAAGAGACCCAGTACTTC. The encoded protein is CASSPSLGSKKETQYF.

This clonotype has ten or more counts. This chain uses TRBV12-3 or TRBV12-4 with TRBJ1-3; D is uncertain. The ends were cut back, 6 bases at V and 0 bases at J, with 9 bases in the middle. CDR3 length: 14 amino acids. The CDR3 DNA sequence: TGTGCCAGCAGGCTAGCCTTCTCTGGAAACACCATATATTTT. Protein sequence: CASRLAFSGNTIYF.

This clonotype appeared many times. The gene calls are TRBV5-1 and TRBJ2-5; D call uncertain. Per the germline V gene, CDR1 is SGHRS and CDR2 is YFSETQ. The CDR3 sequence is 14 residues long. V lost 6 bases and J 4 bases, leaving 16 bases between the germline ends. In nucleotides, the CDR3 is TGCGCCAGCAACCCGCAAGGGTTTTCAGAGACCCAGTACTTC. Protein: CASNPQGFSETQYF.

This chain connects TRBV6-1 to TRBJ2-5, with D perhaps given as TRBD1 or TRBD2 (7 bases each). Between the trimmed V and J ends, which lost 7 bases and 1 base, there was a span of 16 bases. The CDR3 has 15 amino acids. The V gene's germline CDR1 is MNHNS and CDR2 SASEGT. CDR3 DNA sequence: TGTGCCAGCACCAGGGGGGGAGGGTCCCAAGAGACCCAGTACTTC. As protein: CASTRGGGSQETQYF.

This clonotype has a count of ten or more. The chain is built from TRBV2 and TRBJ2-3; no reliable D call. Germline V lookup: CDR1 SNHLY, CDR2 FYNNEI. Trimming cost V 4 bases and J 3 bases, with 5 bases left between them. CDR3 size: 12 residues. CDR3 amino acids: CASSGLTDTQYF. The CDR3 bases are TGTGCCAGCAGTGGGCTTACAGATACGCAGTATTTT.

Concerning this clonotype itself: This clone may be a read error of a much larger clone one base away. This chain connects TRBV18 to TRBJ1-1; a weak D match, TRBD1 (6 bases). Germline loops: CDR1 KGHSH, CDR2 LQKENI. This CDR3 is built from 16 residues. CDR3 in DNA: TGTGCCAGCTCACCACCGATACAGGGTTGGGGCACTGACGCTTTCTTT. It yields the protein CASSPPIQGWGTDAFF.

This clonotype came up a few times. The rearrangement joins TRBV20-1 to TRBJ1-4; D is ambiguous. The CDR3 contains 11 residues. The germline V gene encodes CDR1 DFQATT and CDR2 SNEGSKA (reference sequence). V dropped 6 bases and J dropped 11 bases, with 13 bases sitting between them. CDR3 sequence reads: CSAPEMRKLFF. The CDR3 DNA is TGCAGTGCCCCCGAGATGAGGAAACTGTTTTTT.

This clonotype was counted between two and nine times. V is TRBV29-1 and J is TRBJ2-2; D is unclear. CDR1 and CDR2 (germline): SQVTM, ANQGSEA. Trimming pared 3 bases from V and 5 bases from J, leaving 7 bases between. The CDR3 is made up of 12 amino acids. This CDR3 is CSVEWGTGELFF. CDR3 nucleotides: TGCAGCGTTGAGTGGGGAACCGGGGAGCTGTTTTTT.

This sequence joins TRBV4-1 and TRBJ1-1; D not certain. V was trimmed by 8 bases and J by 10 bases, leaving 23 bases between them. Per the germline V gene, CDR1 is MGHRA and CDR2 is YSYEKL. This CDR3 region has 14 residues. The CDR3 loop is CASGSRAENLRAFF. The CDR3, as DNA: TGCGCCAGCGGCAGTCGGGCAGAGAACCTTAGAGCTTTCTTT.

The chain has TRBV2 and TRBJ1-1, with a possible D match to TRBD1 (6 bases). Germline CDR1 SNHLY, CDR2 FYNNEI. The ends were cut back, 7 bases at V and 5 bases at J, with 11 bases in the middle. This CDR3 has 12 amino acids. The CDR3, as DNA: TGTGCCAGCATGTACAGGGCAACTGAAGCTTTCTTT. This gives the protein CASMYRATEAFF.

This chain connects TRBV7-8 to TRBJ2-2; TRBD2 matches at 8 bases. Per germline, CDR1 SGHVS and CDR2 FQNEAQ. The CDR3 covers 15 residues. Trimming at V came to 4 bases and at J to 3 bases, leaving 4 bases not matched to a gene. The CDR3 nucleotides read TGTGCCAGCAGCTCCCGACTAGCGTACACCGGGGAGCTGTTTTTT. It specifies CASSSRLAYTGELFF.

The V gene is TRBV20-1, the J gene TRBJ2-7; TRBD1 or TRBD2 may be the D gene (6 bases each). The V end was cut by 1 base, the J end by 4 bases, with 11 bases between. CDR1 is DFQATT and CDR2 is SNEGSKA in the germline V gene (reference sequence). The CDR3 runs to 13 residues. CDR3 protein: CSARGGGGYEQYF. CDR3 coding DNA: TGCAGTGCTAGAGGAGGAGGGGGTTACGAGCAGTACTTC.

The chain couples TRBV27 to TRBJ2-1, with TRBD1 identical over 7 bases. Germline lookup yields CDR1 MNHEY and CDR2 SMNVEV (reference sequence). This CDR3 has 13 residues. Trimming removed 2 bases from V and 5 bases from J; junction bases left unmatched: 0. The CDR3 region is CASSLQGDNEQFF. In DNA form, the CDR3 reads TGTGCCAGCAGTTTACAGGGGGACAATGAGCAGTTCTTC.

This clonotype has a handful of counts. DNA of the CDR3: TGTGCCAGCAGCTTTATACCGGGAGGGGGCAATGAGCAGTTCTTC. It yields the protein CASSFIPGGGNEQFF. The chain carries TRBV7-3 and TRBJ2-1; 8 nucleotides line up with TRBD2. The CDR3 has 15 amino acids. V lost 3 bases and J lost 6; bases outside the gene matches: 7. The germline gives CDR1 SGHTA, CDR2 FQGTGA.

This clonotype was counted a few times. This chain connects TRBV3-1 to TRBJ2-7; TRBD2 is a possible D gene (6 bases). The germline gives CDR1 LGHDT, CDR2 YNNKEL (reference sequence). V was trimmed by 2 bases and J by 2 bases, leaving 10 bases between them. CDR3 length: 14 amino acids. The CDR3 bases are TGTGCCAGCAGCCAAATACCGGGAGCCTACGAGCAGTACTTC. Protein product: CASSQIPGAYEQYF.

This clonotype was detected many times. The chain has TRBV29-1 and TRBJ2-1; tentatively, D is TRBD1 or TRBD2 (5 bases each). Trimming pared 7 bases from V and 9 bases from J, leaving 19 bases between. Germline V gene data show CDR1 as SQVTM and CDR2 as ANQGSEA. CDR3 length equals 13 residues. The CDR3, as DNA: TGCAGCGGGACACCCGTGACTGAGGGTGAGCAGTTCTTC. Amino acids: CSGTPVTEGEQFF.

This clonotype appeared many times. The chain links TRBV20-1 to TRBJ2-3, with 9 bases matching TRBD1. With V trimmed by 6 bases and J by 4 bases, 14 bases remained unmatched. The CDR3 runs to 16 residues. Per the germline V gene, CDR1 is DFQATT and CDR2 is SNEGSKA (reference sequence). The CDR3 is CSATQNYRGQADTQYF. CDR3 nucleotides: TGCAGTGCCACGCAAAACTACAGGGGGCAGGCAGATACGCAGTATTTT.

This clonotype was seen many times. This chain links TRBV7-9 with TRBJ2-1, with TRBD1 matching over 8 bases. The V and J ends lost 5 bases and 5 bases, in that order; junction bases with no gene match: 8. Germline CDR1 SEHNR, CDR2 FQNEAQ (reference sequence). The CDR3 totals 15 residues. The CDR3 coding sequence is TGTGCCAGCAGCCAACCGGGACAGGATAACAATGAGCAGTTCTTC. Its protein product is CASSQPGQDNNEQFF.

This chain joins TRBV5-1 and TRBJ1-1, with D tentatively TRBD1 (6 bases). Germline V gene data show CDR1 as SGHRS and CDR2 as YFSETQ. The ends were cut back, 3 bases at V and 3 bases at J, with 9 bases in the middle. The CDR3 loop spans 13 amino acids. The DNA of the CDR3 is TGCGCCAGCAGCTACCACAGGGACACTGAAGCTTTCTTT. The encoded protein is CASSYHRDTEAFF.

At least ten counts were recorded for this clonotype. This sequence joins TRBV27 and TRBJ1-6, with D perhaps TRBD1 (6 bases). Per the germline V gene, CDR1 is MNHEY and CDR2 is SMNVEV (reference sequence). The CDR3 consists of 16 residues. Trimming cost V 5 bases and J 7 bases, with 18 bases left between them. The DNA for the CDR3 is TGTGCCAGCAGTACCACCGCCAGGGGTGAGAATTCACCCCTCCACTTT. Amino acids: CASSTTARGENSPLHF.

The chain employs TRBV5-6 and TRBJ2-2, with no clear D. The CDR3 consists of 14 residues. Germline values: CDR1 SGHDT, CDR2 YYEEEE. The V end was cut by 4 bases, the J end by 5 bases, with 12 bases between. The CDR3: CASSGDTSTGELFF. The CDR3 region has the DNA TGTGCCAGCAGCGGGGATACCAGTACCGGGGAGCTGTTTTTT.

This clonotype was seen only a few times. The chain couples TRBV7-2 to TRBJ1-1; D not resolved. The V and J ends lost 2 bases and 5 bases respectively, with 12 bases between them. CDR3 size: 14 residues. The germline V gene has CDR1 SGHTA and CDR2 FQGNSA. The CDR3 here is CASSLSIHGTEAFF. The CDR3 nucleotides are TGTGCCAGCAGCTTATCGATACATGGTACTGAAGCTTTCTTT.

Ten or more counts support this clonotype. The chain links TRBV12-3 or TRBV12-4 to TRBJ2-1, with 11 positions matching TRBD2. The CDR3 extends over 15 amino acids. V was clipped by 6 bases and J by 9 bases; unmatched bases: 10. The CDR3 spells CASRTLSGRGGEQFF. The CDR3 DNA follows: TGTGCCAGCAGGACCCTTAGCGGGAGGGGCGGTGAGCAGTTCTTC.

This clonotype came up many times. CDR3 DNA sequence: TGCGCCAGCAGCGCCGTGGGGCTCGGCTATGGCTACACCTTC. Translating it yields CASSAVGLGYGYTF. J is TRBJ1-2 and V is TRBV5-1; TRBD1 might be the D (5 bases). The V end was cut by 4 bases, the J end by 4 bases, with 14 bases between. CDR3 size: 14 residues. Germline lookup yields CDR1 SGHRS and CDR2 YFSETQ.

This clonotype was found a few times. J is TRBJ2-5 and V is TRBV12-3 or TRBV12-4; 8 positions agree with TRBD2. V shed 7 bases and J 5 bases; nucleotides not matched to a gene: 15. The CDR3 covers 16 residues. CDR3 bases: TGTGCCAGCAAACCCGTCGGGAGGGCGAAGGGGGAGACCCAGTACTTC. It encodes CASKPVGRAKGETQYF.

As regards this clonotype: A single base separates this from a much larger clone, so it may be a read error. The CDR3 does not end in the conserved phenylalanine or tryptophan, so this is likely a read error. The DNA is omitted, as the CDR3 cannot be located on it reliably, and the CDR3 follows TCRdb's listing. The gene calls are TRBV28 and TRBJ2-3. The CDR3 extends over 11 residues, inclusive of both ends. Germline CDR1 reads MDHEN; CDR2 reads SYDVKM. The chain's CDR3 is CASSFSRPRYL.

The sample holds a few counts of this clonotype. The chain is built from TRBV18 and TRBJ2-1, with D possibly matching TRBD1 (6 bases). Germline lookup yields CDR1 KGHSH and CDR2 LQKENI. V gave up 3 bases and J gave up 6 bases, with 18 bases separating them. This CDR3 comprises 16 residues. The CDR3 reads CASSPRGFRDSNEQFF. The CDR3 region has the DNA TGTGCCAGCTCACCCAGGGGATTCCGGGATAGCAATGAGCAGTTCTTC.